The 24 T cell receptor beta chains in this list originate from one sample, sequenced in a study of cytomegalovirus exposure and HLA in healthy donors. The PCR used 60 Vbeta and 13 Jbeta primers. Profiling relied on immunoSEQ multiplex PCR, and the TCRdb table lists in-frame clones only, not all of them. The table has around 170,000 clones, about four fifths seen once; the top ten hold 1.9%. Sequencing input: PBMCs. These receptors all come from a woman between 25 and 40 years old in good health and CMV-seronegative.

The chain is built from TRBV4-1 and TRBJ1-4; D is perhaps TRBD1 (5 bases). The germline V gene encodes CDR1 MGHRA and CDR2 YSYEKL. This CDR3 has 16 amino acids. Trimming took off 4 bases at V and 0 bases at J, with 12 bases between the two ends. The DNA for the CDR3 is TGCGCCAGCAGCCTTAGGTCGGGGGCAACTAATGAAAAACTGTTTTTT. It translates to CASSLRSGATNEKLFF.

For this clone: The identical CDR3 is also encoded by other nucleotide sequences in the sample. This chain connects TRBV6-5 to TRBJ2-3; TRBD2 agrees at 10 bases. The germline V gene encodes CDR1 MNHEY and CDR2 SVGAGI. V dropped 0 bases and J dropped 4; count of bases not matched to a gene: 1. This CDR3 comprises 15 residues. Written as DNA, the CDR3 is TGTGCCAGCAGTTACTCAGCGGGGGGGGCAGATACGCAGTATTTT. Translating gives CASSYSAGGADTQYF.

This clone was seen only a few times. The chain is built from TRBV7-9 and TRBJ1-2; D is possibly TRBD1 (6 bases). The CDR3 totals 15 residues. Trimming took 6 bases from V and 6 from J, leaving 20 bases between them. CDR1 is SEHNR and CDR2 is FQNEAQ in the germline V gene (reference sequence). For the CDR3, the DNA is TGTGCCAGCAGTCTTCCGAGGGGGGGTCAGGATGGCTACACCTTC. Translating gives CASSLPRGGQDGYTF.

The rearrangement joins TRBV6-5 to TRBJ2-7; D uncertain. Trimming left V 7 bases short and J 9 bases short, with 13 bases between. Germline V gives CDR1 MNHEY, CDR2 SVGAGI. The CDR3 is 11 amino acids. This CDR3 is CASTVASRQYF. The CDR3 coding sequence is TGTGCCAGCACCGTAGCCTCCCGGCAGTACTTC.

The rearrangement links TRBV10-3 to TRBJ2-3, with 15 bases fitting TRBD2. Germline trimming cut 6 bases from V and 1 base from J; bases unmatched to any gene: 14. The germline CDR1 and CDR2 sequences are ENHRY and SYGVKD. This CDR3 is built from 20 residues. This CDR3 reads CAISRRGLAGGIGGTDTQYF. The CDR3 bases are TGTGCCATCAGCCGAAGGGGACTAGCGGGGGGTATAGGTGGCACAGATACGCAGTATTTT.

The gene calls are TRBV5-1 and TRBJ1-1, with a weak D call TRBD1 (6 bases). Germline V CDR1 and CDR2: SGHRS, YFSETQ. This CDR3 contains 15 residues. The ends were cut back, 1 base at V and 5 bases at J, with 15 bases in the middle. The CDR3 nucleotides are TGCGCCAGCAGCTTGTCTCTACAGGGTGGGACTGAAGCTTTCTTT. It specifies CASSLSLQGGTEAFF.

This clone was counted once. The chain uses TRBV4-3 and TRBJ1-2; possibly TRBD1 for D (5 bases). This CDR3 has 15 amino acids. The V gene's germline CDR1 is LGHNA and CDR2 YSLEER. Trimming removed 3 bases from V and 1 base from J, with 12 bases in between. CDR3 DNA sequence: TGCGCCAGCAGCCAGTCCTCCCAGGGTAACTATGGCTACACCTTC. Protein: CASSQSSQGNYGYTF.

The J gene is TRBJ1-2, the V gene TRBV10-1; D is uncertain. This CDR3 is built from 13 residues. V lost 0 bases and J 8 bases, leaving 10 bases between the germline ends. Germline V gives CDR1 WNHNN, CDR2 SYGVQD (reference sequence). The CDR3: CASSESRVRGYTF. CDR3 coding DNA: TGCGCCAGCAGTGAGTCGAGAGTACGAGGCTACACCTTC.

In nucleotides, the CDR3 is TGTGCCAGCAGTGCTGGACTAGCGGGGGGGTTCGAGCAGTACTTC. As protein: CASSAGLAGGFEQYF. The chain combines TRBV6-1 with TRBJ2-7; 15 positions match TRBD2. J lost 6 bases, V lost 4 bases, and 4 bases had no gene match. This CDR3 has 15 amino acids. Germline V gene sequence: CDR1 MNHNS, CDR2 SASEGT.

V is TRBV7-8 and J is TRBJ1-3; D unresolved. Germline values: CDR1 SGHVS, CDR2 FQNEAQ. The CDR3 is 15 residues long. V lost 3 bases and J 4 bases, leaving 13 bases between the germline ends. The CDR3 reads CASSFLGYQGNTIYF. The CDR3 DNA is TGTGCCAGCAGCTTCTTGGGCTACCAGGGAAACACCATATATTTT. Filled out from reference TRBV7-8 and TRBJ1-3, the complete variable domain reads GAGVSQSPRYKVAKRGQDVALRCDPISGHVSLFWYQQALGQGPEFLTYFQNEAQLDKSGLPSDRFFAERPEGSVSTLKIQRTQQEDSAVYLCASSFLGYQGNTIYFGEGSWLTVV.

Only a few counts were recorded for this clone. The CDR3 is CATSAAREGATEKLFF. The CDR3 DNA follows: TGTGCCACCAGCGCCGCCCGGGAGGGGGCGACTGAAAAACTGTTTTTT. This chain joins TRBV15 and TRBJ1-4; TRBD1 matches at 7 bases. CDR1 is LNHNV, CDR2 YYDKDF, per germline (reference sequence). The CDR3 is made up of 16 amino acids. V lost 5 bases, J lost 7 bases, and 13 bases stayed unmatched.

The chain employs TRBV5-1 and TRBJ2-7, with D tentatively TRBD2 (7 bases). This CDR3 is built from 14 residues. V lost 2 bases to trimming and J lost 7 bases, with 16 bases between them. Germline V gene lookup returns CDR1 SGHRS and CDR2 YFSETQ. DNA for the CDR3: TGCGCCAGCAGCTTACCCGGGGGGCCGCGGGAGCAGTACTTC. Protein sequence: CASSLPGGPREQYF.

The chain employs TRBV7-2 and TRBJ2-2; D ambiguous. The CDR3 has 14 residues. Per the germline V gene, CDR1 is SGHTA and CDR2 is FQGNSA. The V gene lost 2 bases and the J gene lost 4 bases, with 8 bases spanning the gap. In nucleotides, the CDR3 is TGTGCCAGCAGCTTACATGGGCCCACCGGGGAGCTGTTTTTT. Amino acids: CASSLHGPTGELFF.

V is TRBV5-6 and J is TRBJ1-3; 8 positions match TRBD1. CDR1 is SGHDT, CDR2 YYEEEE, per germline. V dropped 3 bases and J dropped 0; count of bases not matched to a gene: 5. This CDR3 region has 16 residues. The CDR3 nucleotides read TGTGCCAGCAGCTGGGGGACAGGAAACTCTGGAAACACCATATATTTT. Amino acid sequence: CASSWGTGNSGNTIYF.

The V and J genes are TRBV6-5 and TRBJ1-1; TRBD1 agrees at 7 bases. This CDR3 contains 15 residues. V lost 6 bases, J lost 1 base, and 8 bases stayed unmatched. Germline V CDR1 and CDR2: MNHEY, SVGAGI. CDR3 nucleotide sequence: TGTGCCAGCAGATGGGACAGAATGACGAACACTGAAGCTTTCTTT. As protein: CASRWDRMTNTEAFF.

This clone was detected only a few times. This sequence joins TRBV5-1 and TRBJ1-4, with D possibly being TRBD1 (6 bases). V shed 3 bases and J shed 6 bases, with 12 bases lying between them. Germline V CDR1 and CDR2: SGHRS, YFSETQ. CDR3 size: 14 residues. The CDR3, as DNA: TGCGCCAGCAGCTCCCTAAAGGGGGATGAAAAACTGTTTTTT. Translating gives CASSSLKGDEKLFF.

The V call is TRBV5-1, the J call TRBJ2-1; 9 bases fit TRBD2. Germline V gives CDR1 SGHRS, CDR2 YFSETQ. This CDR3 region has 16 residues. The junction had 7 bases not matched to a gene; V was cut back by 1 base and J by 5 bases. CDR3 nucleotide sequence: TGCGCCAGCAGCTTGATAGCCCAGCGGGGGGACAATGAGCAGTTCTTC. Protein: CASSLIAQRGDNEQFF.

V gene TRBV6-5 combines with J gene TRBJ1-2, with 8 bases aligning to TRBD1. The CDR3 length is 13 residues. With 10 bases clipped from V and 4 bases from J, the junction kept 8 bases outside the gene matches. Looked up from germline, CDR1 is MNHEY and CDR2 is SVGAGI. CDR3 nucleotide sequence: TGTGCCATAGGACAGGGCCAACTCTATGGCTACACCTTC. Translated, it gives CAIGQGQLYGYTF.

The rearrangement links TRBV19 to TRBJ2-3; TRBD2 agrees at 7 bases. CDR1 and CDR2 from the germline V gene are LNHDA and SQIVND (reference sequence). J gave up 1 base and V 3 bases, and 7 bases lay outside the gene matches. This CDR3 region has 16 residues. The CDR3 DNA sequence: TGTGCCAGTAGTATCGCCCGGGACTACCGCACAGATACGCAGTATTTT. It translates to CASSIARDYRTDTQYF.

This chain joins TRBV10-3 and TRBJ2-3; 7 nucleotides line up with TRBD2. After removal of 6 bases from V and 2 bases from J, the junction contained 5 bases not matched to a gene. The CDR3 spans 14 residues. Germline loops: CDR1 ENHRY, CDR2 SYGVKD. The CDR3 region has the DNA TGTGCCATCAGGGCTAGCGGAAACACAGATACGCAGTATTTT. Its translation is CAIRASGNTDTQYF.

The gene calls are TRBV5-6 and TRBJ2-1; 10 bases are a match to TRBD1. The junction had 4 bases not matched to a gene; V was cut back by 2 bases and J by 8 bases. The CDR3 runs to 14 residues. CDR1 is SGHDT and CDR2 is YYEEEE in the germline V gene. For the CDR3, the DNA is TGTGCCAGCAGCTTTTGGGACAGGGGCCATGAGCAGTTCTTC. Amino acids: CASSFWDRGHEQFF. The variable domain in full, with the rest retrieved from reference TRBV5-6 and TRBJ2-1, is DAGVTQSPTHLIKTRGQQVTLRCSPKSGHDTVSWYQQALGQGPQFIFQYYEEEERQRGNFPDRFSGHQFPNYSSELNVNALLLGDSALYLCASSFWDRGHEQFFGPGTRLTVL.

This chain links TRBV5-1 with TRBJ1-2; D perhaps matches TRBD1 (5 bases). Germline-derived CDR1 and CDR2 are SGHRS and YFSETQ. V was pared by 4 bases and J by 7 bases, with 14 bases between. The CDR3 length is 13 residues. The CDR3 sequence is CASSQQDNLGYTF. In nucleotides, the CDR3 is TGCGCCAGCAGCCAACAGGATAATCTTGGCTACACCTTC.

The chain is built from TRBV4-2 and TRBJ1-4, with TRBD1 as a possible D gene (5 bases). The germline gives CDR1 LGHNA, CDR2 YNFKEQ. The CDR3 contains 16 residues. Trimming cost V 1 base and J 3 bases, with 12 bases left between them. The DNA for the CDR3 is TGTGCCAGCAGCCAAGCATCGCCGGGGGCTAATGAAAAACTGTTTTTT. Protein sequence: CASSQASPGANEKLFF.

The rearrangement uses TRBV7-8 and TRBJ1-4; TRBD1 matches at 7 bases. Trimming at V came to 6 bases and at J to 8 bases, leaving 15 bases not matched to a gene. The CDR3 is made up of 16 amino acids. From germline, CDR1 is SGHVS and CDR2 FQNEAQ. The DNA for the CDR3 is TGTGCCAGCAGTCCAAGCACAAGGGGGCGTGAAGAAAAACTGTTTTTT. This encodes CASSPSTRGREEKLFF.